This is a list of T cell receptor beta chains from one sample in a study of regulatory T cells in long-lasting Graves disease. Using its own MiXCR run on the multiplex PCR reads, TCRdb lists one record per CDR3 protein. Seen here are a few hundred thousand distinct CDR3 sequences, around 20% observed once, and the top ten hold roughly 26%. This material consisted of peripheral blood mononuclear cells (PBMCs), taken when the disease was refractory, from a patient treated with antithyroid drugs. These receptors originate from a female donor with Graves disease. CDR3s include the opening cysteine and the closing phenylalanine or tryptophan. The D gene is left open where the match is weak.

TRBV29-1	-	TRBJ1-2	CSVDRGAGYGYTF
TRBV28	-	TRBJ2-5	CASSSRGMVRETQYF
TRBV6-1	-	TRBJ1-5	CASSGAGSGDQPQHF
TRBV5-1	-	TRBJ1-1	CASSLSTRPQGTEAFF
TRBV6-9	-	TRBJ1-2	CASSSPDYGYTF
TRBV2	TRBD1	TRBJ1-1	CASSDGTGGTEAFF
TRBV6-5	-	TRBJ1-1	CASRSSNTEAFF
TRBV6-1	-	TRBJ1-5	CASSRARDSRNQPQHF
TRBV5-1	TRBD1	TRBJ1-1	CASSFMGQGAMNTEAFF
TRBV24-1	-	TRBJ2-2	CATSDWKTGKVDGELFF
TRBV7-3	-	TRBJ2-5	CASSLNQGLETQYF
TRBV7-2	-	TRBJ1-1	CASSLRSLREAFF
TRBV6-4	TRBD1	TRBJ1-5	CASSYWTGALEPQHF
TRBV29-1	-	TRBJ1-2	CSVAWGGKGLGYTF
TRBV6-1	-	TRBJ2-7	CAGQKAGSYEQYF
TRBV20-1	TRBD1	TRBJ2-7	CSEGQGSTLSHYEQYF
TRBV20-1	-	TRBJ2-5	CSASATDGTQYF
TRBV7-2	-	TRBJ2-5	CASSLPVGETITGPETQYF
TRBV4-3	TRBD1	TRBJ1-1	CASSRIAGGTEAFF
TRBV29-1	TRBD1	TRBJ2-7	CSVVRAQGVSYEQYF
TRBV5-5	-	TRBJ1-1	CASSPSPGVDTEAFF
TRBV28	-	TRBJ1-2	CASSLAIKQAYGYTF
TRBV18	-	TRBJ1-2	CASSLGTENYGYTF
TRBV7-3	-	TRBJ1-2	CASSLKPGNNYGYTF
TRBV4-2	TRBD1	TRBJ2-7	CASSQEAGTASYEQYF
TRBV7-2	-	TRBJ2-7	CASSVADSYEQYF
TRBV12-3/TRBV12-4	TRBD1	TRBJ1-5	CASSWAGTEGVGNQPQHF
TRBV7-9	-	TRBJ1-1	CASSRSRESTEAFF
TRBV6-1	-	TRBJ1-6	CASSDIAGNPLHF
TRBV7-9	-	TRBJ1-1	CASSLSGLRAFF
TRBV5-1	TRBD1	TRBJ1-5	CASSQGTGGQPQHF
TRBV5-5	-	TRBJ2-1	CASSLTTGRGYNEQFF
TRBV20-1	TRBD2	TRBJ2-2	CSARGTSGREGELFF
TRBV6-1	-	TRBJ2-6	CASSDRGVSGANVLTF
TRBV19	-	TRBJ2-6	CASTAFSGANVLTF
TRBV19	-	TRBJ1-5	CASSLDSDQPQHF
TRBV20-1	-	TRBJ1-6	CSASQGILNNSPLHF
TRBV11-2	-	TRBJ2-7	CASSRTRLEQYF
TRBV7-2	TRBD1	TRBJ1-2	CASSFTPGQGDGYTF
TRBV19	-	TRBJ1-5	CASNDKGYQPQHF
TRBV6-2/TRBV6-3	-	TRBJ1-5	CASSYSRPARGNNQPQHF
TRBV12-3/TRBV12-4	TRBD1	TRBJ2-7	CASSSQADRGKYEQYF
TRBV7-3	TRBD1	TRBJ1-1	CASSSQTGGNTEAFF
TRBV7-8	-	TRBJ1-2	CASSGQSNYGYTF
TRBV20-1	-	TRBJ2-4	CSALRGLLDIQYF
TRBV9	TRBD2	TRBJ2-7	CASSVGLVSEQYF
TRBV7-2	-	TRBJ2-5	CASSLGGGNQETQYF
TRBV3-1	-	TRBJ2-5	CASSQDPGRTQYF
TRBV28	-	TRBJ2-2	CASSPTNTGELFF